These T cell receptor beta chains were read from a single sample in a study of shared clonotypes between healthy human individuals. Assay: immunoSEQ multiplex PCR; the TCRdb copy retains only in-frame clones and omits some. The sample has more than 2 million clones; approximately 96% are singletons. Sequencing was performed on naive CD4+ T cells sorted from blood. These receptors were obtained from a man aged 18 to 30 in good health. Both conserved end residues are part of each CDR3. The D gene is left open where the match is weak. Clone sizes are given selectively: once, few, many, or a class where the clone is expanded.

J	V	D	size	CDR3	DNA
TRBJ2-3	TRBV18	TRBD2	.	CASSPPLAGETDTQYF	TGTGCCAGCTCACCACCACTAGCGGGAGAAACAGATACGCAGTATTTT
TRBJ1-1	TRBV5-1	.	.	CATSRGDGNTEAFF	TGCGCCACCTCGAGGGGGGACGGGAACACTGAAGCTTTCTTT
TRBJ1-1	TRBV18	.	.	CASSPLAGGPEAFF	TGTGCCAGCTCACCACTAGCCGGGGGCCCTGAAGCTTTCTTT
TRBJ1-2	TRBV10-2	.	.	CASSESGTPNYGYTF	TGCGCCAGCAGTGAGTCCGGGACACCTAACTATGGCTACACCTTC
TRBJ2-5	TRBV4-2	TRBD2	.	CASSLSSGRAAETQYF	TGTGCCAGCAGCTTATCTAGCGGGAGGGCCGCAGAGACCCAGTACTTC
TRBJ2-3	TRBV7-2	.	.	CASSLARRPVSTDTQYF	TGTGCCAGCAGCTTAGCGAGGAGGCCCGTTAGCACAGATACGCAGTATTTT
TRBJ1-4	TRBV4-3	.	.	CASSQEGARAEKLFF	TGCGCCAGCAGCCAAGAGGGGGCGCGGGCTGAAAAACTGTTTTTT
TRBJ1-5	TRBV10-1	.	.	CASSEGLQGEESNQPQHF	TGCGCCAGCAGTGAGGGACTCCAGGGAGAAGAGAGCAATCAGCCCCAGCATTTT
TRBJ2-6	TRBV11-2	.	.	CASRRWGSESSGANVLTF	TGTGCCAGCAGGCGTTGGGGCAGCGAGAGCTCTGGGGCCAACGTCCTGACTTTC
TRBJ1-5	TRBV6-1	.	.	CASSTALPNQPQHF	TGTGCCAGCAGCACGGCGTTACCTAATCAGCCCCAGCATTTT
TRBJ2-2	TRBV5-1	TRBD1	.	CASSPDRGLTGELFF	TGCGCCAGCAGCCCGGACAGGGGGCTTACCGGGGAGCTGTTTTTT
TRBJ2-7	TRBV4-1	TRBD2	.	CASSPLSGLAGYEQYF	TGCGCCAGCAGCCCCCTGTCGGGACTAGCGGGCTACGAGCAGTACTTC
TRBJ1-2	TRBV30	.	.	CAWSVLAGTTNYGYTF	TGTGCCTGGAGTGTACTCGCCGGGACCACTAACTATGGCTACACCTTC
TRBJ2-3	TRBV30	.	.	CAWSLGAAVYF	TGTGCCTGGAGTCTGGGAGCCGCAGTGTATTTT
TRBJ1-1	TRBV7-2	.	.	CASSLGANTEAFF	TGTGCCAGCAGCTTAGGGGCCAACACTGAAGCTTTCTTT
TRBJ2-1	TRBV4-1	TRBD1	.	CASSQETSGTGNNEQFF	TGCGCCAGCAGCCAAGAAACCTCCGGGACAGGGAACAATGAGCAGTTCTTC
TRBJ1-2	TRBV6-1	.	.	CASSEATARYGYTF	TGTGCCAGCAGTGAAGCGACAGCACGTTATGGCTACACCTTC
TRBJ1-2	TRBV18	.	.	CASSLDSSYGYTF	TGTGCCAGCTCACTTGACAGCTCTTATGGCTACACCTTC
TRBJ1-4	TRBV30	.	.	CAWSPLAGSEKLFF	TGTGCCTGGAGTCCCCTAGCAGGGAGCGAAAAACTGTTTTTT
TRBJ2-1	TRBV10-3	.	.	CAISNTREVGYNEQFF	TGTGCCATCAGTAACACTAGAGAGGTCGGGTACAATGAGCAGTTCTTC
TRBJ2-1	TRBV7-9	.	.	CASSIRQSSYNEQFF	TGTGCCAGCAGCATAAGACAAAGCTCCTACAATGAGCAGTTCTTC
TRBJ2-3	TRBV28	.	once	CASSSITNSTDTQYF	TGTGCCAGCAGTTCCATCACAAACAGCACAGATACGCAGTATTTT
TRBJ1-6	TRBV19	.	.	CASSTGGGVNSPLHF	TGTGCCAGTAGTACCGGAGGTGGGGTTAATTCACCCCTCCACTTT
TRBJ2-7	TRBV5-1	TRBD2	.	CASSLDGGDKNEQYF	TGCGCCAGCAGCTTGGATGGGGGGGATAAAAACGAGCAGTACTTC
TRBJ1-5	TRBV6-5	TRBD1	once	CASSLAQGVSPQHF	TGTGCCAGCAGTTTGGCACAGGGGGTATCGCCCCAGCATTTT
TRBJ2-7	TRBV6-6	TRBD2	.	CASSRLAGSYEQYF	TGTGCCAGCAGTCGACTAGCGGGAAGCTACGAGCAGTACTTC
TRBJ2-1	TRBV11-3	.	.	CATSTSSYNEQFF	TGTGCCACCAGTACTAGCTCCTACAATGAGCAGTTCTTC
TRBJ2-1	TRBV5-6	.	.	CASSPIAPSSYNEQFF	TGTGCCAGCAGCCCGATAGCGCCTAGCTCCTACAATGAGCAGTTCTTC
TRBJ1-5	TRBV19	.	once	CASRTGLLDQPQHF	TGTGCCAGTAGAACAGGTCTCCTGGATCAGCCCCAGCATTTT
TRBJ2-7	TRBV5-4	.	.	CASSFPNEQYF	TGTGCCAGCAGCTTTCCGAATGAGCAGTACTTC
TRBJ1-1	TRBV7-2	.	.	CASSLPFPQEAFF	TGTGCCAGCAGCTTACCATTCCCTCAGGAAGCTTTCTTT
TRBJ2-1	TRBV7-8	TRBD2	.	CASSDTSGGYNEQFF	TGTGCCAGCAGCGACACTAGCGGGGGCTACAATGAGCAGTTCTTC
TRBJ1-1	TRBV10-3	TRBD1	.	CAISGSGTAEAFF	TGTGCCATCAGTGGATCCGGGACAGCTGAAGCTTTCTTT
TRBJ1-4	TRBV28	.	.	CASSLIRGNNEKLFF	TGTGCCAGCAGTTTGATACGTGGGAATAATGAAAAACTGTTTTTT
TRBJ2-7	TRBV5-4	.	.	CASSLGRPAYEQYF	TGTGCCAGCAGCTTGGGTCGGCCGGCCTACGAGCAGTACTTC
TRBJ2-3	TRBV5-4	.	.	CASSLPWDTQYF	TGTGCCAGCAGCTTGCCTTGGGATACGCAGTATTTT
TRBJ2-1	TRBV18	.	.	CASSPPIRAGNEQFF	TGTGCCAGCTCACCACCGATTAGGGCGGGCAATGAGCAGTTCTTC
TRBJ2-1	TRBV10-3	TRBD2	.	CAIAPSGSPSREQFF	TGTGCCATCGCGCCTAGCGGGAGTCCATCAAGGGAGCAGTTCTTC
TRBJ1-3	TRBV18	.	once	CASSLSETGGNTIYF	TGTGCCAGCTCACTTTCGGAGACGGGAGGAAACACCATATATTTT
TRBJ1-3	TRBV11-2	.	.	CASSSGIFSGNTIYF	TGTGCCAGCAGCTCGGGCATATTCTCTGGAAACACCATATATTTT
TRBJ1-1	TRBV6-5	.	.	CASSYTKTKGTEAFF	TGTGCCAGCAGTTACACCAAGACTAAGGGTACTGAAGCTTTCTTT
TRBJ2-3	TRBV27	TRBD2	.	CASSSGLGVDTQYF	TGTGCCAGCAGTTCGGGACTAGGAGTCGATACGCAGTATTTT
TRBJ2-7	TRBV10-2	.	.	CASSESCEQYF	TGCGCCAGCAGTGAGAGCTGCGAGCAGTACTTC
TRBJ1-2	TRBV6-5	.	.	CASSYQNRAYYGYTF	TGTGCCAGCAGTTACCAGAACAGGGCCTATTATGGCTACACCTTC
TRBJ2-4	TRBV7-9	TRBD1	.	CASSSDRGLAKNIQYF	TGTGCCAGCAGCTCGGACAGGGGGCTAGCCAAAAACATTCAGTACTTC